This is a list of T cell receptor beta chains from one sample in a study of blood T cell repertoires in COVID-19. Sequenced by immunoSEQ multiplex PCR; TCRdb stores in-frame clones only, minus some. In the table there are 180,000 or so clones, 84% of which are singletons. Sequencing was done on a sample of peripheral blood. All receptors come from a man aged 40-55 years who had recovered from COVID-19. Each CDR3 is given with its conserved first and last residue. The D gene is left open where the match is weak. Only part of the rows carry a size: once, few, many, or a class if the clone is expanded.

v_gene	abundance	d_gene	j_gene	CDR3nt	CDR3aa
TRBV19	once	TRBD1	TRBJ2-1	TGTGCCAGTAGTACGGGACAGGGAATCTTCAATGAGCAGTTCTTC	CASSTGQGIFNEQFF
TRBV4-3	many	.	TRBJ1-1	TGCGCCAGCAGCCAAGACAGGGAGGTTATTGGAGGAGCTTTCTTT	CASSQDREVIGGAFF
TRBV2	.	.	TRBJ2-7	TGTGCCAGCAGGATCCGGGACAAAAACGAGCAGTACTTC	CASRIRDKNEQYF
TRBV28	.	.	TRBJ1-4	TGTGCCAGCAGTTTGGAGGCTGCGGGGAATGAAAAACTGTTTTTT	CASSLEAAGNEKLFF
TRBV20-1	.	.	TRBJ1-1	TGCAGTGCTAGTAGGACTCCGAACACTGAAGCTTTCTTT	CSASRTPNTEAFF
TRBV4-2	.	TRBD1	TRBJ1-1	TGTGCCAGCAGCCAAGTGGACAGGGGGCTTACTGAAGCTTTCTTT	CASSQVDRGLTEAFF
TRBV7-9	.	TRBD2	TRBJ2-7	TGTGCCAGCAGCTCCGCGGGGGAGGAGCAGTACTTC	CASSSAGEEQYF
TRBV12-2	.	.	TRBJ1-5	TGTGCAAGTCGCTTAGAGCAGGGAAGCAATCAGCCCCAGCATTTT	CASRLEQGSNQPQHF
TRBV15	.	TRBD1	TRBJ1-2	TGTGCCACCAGCACGCCGGGACAGGGGGTGAGTGGCTACACCTTC	CATSTPGQGVSGYTF
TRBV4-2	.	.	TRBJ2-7	TGTGCCAGCAGAGAAGGGGTTGGATACTACGAGCAGTACTTC	CASREGVGYYEQYF
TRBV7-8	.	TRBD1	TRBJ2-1	TGTGCCAGCAGCTTAGGGGGACAGTACAATGAGCAGTTCTTC	CASSLGGQYNEQFF
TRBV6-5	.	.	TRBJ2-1	TGTGCCAGCAGTTCAGGGCTCGGTGAGCAGTTCTTC	CASSSGLGEQFF
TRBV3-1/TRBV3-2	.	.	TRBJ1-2	TGTGCCAGCAGCTACCCTTCGGATGGCTACACCTTC	CASSYPSDGYTF
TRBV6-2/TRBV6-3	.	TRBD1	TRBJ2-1	TGTGCCAGCAGTGGGGAGGGGGACAGGGGTATGAATGAGCAGTTCTTC	CASSGEGDRGMNEQFF
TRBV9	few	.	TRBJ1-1	TGTGCCAGCAGCGTAGATTCAGGGAACACTGAAGCTTTCTTT	CASSVDSGNTEAFF
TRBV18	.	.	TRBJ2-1	TGTGCCAGCTCCCACAGGGTTGGGGAGCAGTTCTTC	CASSHRVGEQFF
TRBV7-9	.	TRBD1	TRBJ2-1	TGTGCCAGCAGCTTATATGAGGGGGCCCGACGCAATGAGCAGTTCTTC	CASSLYEGARRNEQFF
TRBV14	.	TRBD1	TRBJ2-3	TGTGCCAGCAGCCAAGTAGGGGGCCTATATACGCAGTATTTT	CASSQVGGLYTQYF
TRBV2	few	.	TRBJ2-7	TGTGCCAGCAGCCCCCTATCCCGGGGATCCTACGAGCAGTACTTC	CASSPLSRGSYEQYF
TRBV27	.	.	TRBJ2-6	TGTGCCAGCACCTGGGGCCACCCCGGCTCTGGGGCCAACGTCCTGACTTTC	CASTWGHPGSGANVLTF
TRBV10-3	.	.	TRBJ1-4	TGTGCCATCAGACTAAGAGGGCAAAGAAATGAAAAACTGTTTTTT	CAIRLRGQRNEKLFF
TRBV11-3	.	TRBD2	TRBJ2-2	TGTGCCAGCAGCCCCGGACTAGCGGGGGTGTCCGGGGAGCTGTTTTTT	CASSPGLAGVSGELFF
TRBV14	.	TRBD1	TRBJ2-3	TGTGCCAGCAGCCGGGACAGGGGAACAGATACGCAGTATTTT	CASSRDRGTDTQYF
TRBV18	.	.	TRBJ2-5	TGTGCCAGCTCACTCCAGGTCTCGGAGACCCAGTACTTC	CASSLQVSETQYF
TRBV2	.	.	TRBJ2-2	TGTGCCAGCAGTGTTAGAGGACTCTCGAACACCGGGGAGCTGTTTTTT	CASSVRGLSNTGELFF
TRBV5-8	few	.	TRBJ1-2	TGTGCCAGCTATGGGGGGGCAAACTATGGCTACACCTTC	CASYGGANYGYTF
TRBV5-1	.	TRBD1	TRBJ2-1	TGCGCCAGCAGCTTGGAGCCAGGGGGTTACAATGAGCAGTTCTTC	CASSLEPGGYNEQFF
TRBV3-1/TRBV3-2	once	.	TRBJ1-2	TGTGCCAGCAGATTAAAGTTTGGGACTTTACACCCCTATGGCTACACCTTC	CASRLKFGTLHPYGYTF
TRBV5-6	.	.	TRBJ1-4	TGTGCCAGCAGCAGGGGCAAGGGTCGGGAAAAACTGTTTTTT	CASSRGKGREKLFF
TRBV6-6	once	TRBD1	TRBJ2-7	TGTGCCAGCAGTTACGTGGGACAGGGGGACGAGCAGTACTTC	CASSYVGQGDEQYF
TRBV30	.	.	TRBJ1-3	TGTGCCTGGAGTTTCCCGGAGGGAAACACCATATATTTT	CAWSFPEGNTIYF
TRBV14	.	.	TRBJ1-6	TGTGCCAGCAGCCAAGATAGGTCGAGACAGAGCTCCTATAATTCACCCCTCCACTTT	CASSQDRSRQSSYNSPLHF